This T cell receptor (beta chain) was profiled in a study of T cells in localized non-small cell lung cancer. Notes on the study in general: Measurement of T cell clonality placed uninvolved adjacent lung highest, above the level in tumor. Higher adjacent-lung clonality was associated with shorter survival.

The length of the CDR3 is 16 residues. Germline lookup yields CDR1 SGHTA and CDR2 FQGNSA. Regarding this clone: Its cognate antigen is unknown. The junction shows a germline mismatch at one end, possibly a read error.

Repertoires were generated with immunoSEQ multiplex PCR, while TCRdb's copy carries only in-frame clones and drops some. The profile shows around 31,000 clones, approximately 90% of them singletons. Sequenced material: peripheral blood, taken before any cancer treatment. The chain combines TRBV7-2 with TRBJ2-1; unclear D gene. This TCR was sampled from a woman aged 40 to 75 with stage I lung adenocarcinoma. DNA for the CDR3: TGTGCCGGCAGCCCTCTGTTTCTGAGAACCTACAATGAGCAGTTCTTC. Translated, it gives CAGSPLFLRTYNEQFF.